This T cell receptor (beta chain) was documented in a study of vaccination effects on CD4 cells after COVID-19. Looking at the study overall: Two million PBMC per well received approximately 11 IU/ml IL-2 and 9 to 10 ug/ml peptides in culture.

Repertoires were generated with immunoSEQ multiplex PCR, while TCRdb's copy carries only in-frame clones and drops some. Of under 30,000 clones in the sample, approximately 65% were seen once. Whole-study results and caveats: After vaccination, at late timepoints, clones induced by infection and by vaccine contracted markedly.

About this clone itself: Its antigen is not known.

Trimming stripped 2 bases from V and 5 bases from J, with 15 bases between. The CDR3 length is 15 residues. Germline CDR1 MNHEY, CDR2 SMNVEV (reference sequence). Isolation of CD4+ T cells took place after 10 days of culture. The rearrangement uses TRBV27 and TRBJ1-2; D gene ambiguous. This clonotype was sampled from a human donor who received a COVID-19 vaccine. Material: CD4+ T cells from PBMCs cultured without peptide, obtained before COVID-19 vaccination. CDR3 in DNA: TGTGCCAGCAGTTTAGGGCCGGCCCCTCTGTATGGCTACACCTTC. It yields the protein CASSLGPAPLYGYTF.